Given below is one TCR beta chain in context. In this sample, this clonotype turned up many times. Its antigen remains undetermined. The sample holds no much larger clone one base away, and base qualities are not on file. These data are taken from a study of CD8+CD57+ T cells in acquired aplastic anemia (dated by TCRdb to the late 2010s). Broadly, across the study: A mean of about 3 ug of DNA, ranging from roughly 0.17 to 30 ug, was extracted from sorted CD4+ and CD8+ cells. CD8+CD57+ expansion was defined as frequency above the mean frequency observed in healthy subjects. Results and caveats for the whole study, not just this receptor: Roughly 29 CD8+ CDR3 sequences were shared between patients and controls but appeared highly expressed in patients and within their immunodominant clones. No significant difference in CD8+ Simpson's diversity was found between patients and healthy controls (P=0.060).

Genomic DNA was used as template for profiling of TCR beta VDJ combinations and CDR3 sequences. An Illumina HiSeq 2000 was the platform used for TCR repertoire sequencing. Concerning the study's data processing: Repertoire assessment relied on Simpson's diversity index, CDR3 size and DJ length profiles, and TRBV/TRBJ rearrangement plots. The most abundant DNA sequence in the deep sequencing data was defined as the immunodominant clone. CDR3 amino acid sequences were checked for sharing across subjects and were also compared against the VDJdb database and published repertoires. TCRdb passed the public sequencing reads through fastp at Q25 and MiXCR, retaining productive beta sequences. Entries that share a CDR3 protein sequence are merged under the most common genes and DNA. The V and J calls and clone size come from TCRdb's table, not from the authors' own analysis. Here the sample has under 250,000 distinct CDR3 sequences; about 44% occur a single time. The ten largest clonotypes hold approximately 8% of the sample.

Trimming takes 2 bases from V and 4 bases from J, and the germline ends sit 6 bases apart. From cysteine to phenylalanine, the CDR3 is 14 amino acids long. Only the CDR3 part of the read is kept: 42 bases, read in frame from the first base. The germline V gene encodes CDR1 PRHDT and CDR2 FYEKMQ (reference sequence). Expansion of CD8+CD57+ cells had been shown by flow cytometry in the patients chosen for sequencing. Every patient had severe acquired aplastic anemia, diagnosed using the International Study of Aplastic Anemia and Agranulocytosis and Camitta criteria. Patients had received no therapy at the time of blood sampling. The study deep-sequenced TCR repertoires of sorted CD4+ and CD8+ blood T cells from severe aplastic anemia patients and healthy subjects. Patients were enrolled in the USA under clinicaltrials.gov protocols 00001620, 01623167, 00001397, 00071045, 00081523 and 00961064. Ficoll-Paque density gradient centrifugation was used to isolate peripheral blood mononuclear cells. CD4+ and CD8+ T cells were sorted by FACS or magnetic beads before DNA extraction.

What was sequenced was sorted CD4+, CD8+, or CD8+CD57+ T cells (not recorded which) from PBMCs. This receptor chain uses TRBV13 and TRBJ1-6; the D region possibly corresponds to TRBD1 (6 bases align). The receptor comes from a human donor with aplastic anemia. CDR3 sequence: CASSLQGYNSPLHF. Read as DNA, the sequence is TGTGCCAGCAGCTTACAGGGGTATAATTCACCCCTCCACTTT.